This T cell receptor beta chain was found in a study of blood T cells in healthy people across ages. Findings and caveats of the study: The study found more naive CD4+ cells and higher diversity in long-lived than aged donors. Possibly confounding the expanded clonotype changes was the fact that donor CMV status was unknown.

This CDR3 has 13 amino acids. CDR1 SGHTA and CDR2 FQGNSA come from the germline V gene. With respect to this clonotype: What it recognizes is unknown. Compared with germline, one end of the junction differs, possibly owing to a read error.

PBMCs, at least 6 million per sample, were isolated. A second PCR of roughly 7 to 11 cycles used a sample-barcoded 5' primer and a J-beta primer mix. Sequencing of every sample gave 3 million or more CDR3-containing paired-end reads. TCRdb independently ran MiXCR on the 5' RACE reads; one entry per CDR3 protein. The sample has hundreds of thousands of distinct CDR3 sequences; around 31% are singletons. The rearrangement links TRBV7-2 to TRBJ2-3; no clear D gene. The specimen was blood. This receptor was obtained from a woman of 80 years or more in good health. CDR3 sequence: CASSSWNTDTQYF. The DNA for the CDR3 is TGCGCCAGCAGCTCGTGGAACACAGATACGCAGTATTTT.